The 17 T cell receptor beta chains given below trace back to one sample, sequenced in a study of tumor-infiltrating lymphocytes in primary liver carcinoma (dated by TCRdb to the late 2010s). Total RNA and DNA were co-extracted without cell sorting from around 20-30 mg of bulk tissue using the AllPrep DNA/RNA mini kit. Instrument on record: Illumina HiSeq 2500. Starting from about 500 ng total RNA, TCRbeta-specific cDNA was produced by reverse transcription with a constant-region primer and ProtoScript II reverse transcriptase. The TCRbeta libraries were prepared through three rounds of nested multiplex PCR following a slightly modified ARM-PCR procedure. The first two PCR rounds used multiplex TRBV1-TRBV30 forward primers with a Cbeta reverse primer, each for about 10 cycles. TCRdb handled the public reads itself, with Q25 trimming in fastp and clone calling in MiXCR, and kept productive beta chains. Rows matching on CDR3 protein sequence are summarized as one entry with the most common DNA and genes. The sample table lists roughly 120,000 distinct CDR3 sequences, around 70% of them with a count of one. Of the sample, 8.1% is held by the ten largest clones.

The specimen sequenced was tumor-adjacent normal liver tissue. These receptors all stem from a woman aged 55-70 years with primary liver carcinoma and hepatitis B virus infection.

In its sample, this clonotype was seen many times. This chain uses TRBV28 with TRBJ1-6; a possible D gene is TRBD1 (5 bases). The CDR3 spans 15 residues. Deletions cut 3 bases from V and 4 bases from J, with 10 bases between. Germline CDR1 and CDR2: MDHEN and SYDVKM. The CDR3 loop is CASSFSWGYNSPLHF. Written as DNA, the CDR3 is TGTGCCAGCAGTTTTAGTTGGGGGTATAATTCACCCCTCCACTTT.

The rearrangement joins TRBV24-1 to TRBJ2-1, with 9 bases aligning to TRBD2. The CDR3 runs 16 residues. V shed 5 bases and J 8 bases; nucleotides not matched to a gene: 12. Germline V lookup: CDR1 KGHDR, CDR2 SFDVKD. The CDR3 sequence: CATSAARVAGVHEQFF. Here the CDR3 DNA reads TGTGCCACCAGTGCCGCGCGGGTAGCGGGAGTACATGAGCAGTTCTTC.

As concerns this clonotype: Just one base apart from a much larger clone, this may be a read error. The chain joins TRBV5-6 to TRBJ2-1; D not resolved. Per the germline V gene, CDR1 is SGHDT and CDR2 is YYEEEE. The CDR3 totals 13 residues. The CDR3 region has the DNA TGTGCCAGCAACTTGGATGTGTACAATGAGCAGTTCTTC. This gives the protein CASNLDVYNEQFF.

At least ten counts were recorded for this clonotype. The chain couples TRBV11-2 to TRBJ2-3; D not certain. With 5 bases removed from V and 4 bases from J, the gap between germline ends came to 16 bases. The germline gives CDR1 SGHAT, CDR2 FQNNGV. The CDR3 covers 15 residues. CDR3 nucleotide sequence: TGTGCCAGCAGCCGAACAGCAATAGACGCAGATACGCAGTATTTT. Translated, it gives CASSRTAIDADTQYF.

Notes on this clonotype: The junction departs from germline at one end; a sequencing error may be responsible. The chain joins TRBV7-9 to TRBJ1-1, with TRBD1 as a possible D gene (5 bases). Germline values: CDR1 SEHNR, CDR2 FQNEAQ (reference sequence). CDR3 length equals 16 residues. The CDR3 spells CASSPREGRSNTEVFF. CDR3 coding DNA: TGTGCCAGTAGCCCGCGGGAGGGACGGTCTAACACTGAAGTTTTCTTT.

This clonotype was picked up one time. A read error may explain this, as a much larger clone is one base away. The rearrangement joins TRBV5-1 to TRBJ2-5; TRBD2 matches at 9 bases. This CDR3 comprises 16 residues. Germline loops: CDR1 SGHRS, CDR2 YFSETQ. The V gene end was trimmed by 9 bases and the J gene end by 4 bases; junction bases not matched to a gene: 16. CDR3 in DNA: TGCGCCATCAGACCTATAGCGGGAGACGGGGGAGAGACCCAGTACTTC. Its translation: CAIRPIAGDGGETQYF.

To note about this clonotype: A much larger clone sits a single nucleotide away, making a read error possible. The chain carries TRBV28 and TRBJ1-4, with 7 bases that match TRBD1. The CDR3 has 15 amino acids. Germline lookup yields CDR1 MDHEN and CDR2 SYDVKM. J lost 6 bases, V lost 5 bases, and 9 bases had no gene match. DNA for the CDR3: TGTGCCAGCAGTCCATGGACAGGTGGGGATGAAAAACTGTTTTTT. Translation: CASSPWTGGDEKLFF.

By sample fraction, this clonotype is medium-sized. V is TRBV11-2 and J is TRBJ1-2; tentative D call: TRBD1 (6 bases). Looked up from germline, CDR1 is SGHAT and CDR2 is FQNNGV. The V end was cut by 0 bases, the J end by 4 bases, with 12 bases between. CDR3 size: 15 residues. This CDR3 is CASSLEPGAIYGYTF. The CDR3 bases are TGTGCCAGCAGCTTAGAGCCGGGGGCCATCTATGGCTACACCTTC.

This clonotype was observed a few times. A much more abundant neighbour one base away suggests this may be a read error. V is TRBV28 and J is TRBJ1-2; weak D call: TRBD1 (6 bases). The CDR3 has 15 amino acids. Germline V gene lookup returns CDR1 MDHEN and CDR2 SYDVKM. The V gene lost 6 bases and the J gene lost 5 bases, with 19 bases spanning the gap. The CDR3 protein is CASSAPGTREYGYTF. CDR3 in DNA: TGTGCCAGCAGCGCCCCCGGGACAAGGGAATATGGCTACACCTTC.

Note on this clonotype: In this CDR3 the conserved last residue, phenylalanine or tryptophan, is missing, so a read error is likely. No DNA is shown, since the ends of the CDR3 on it are uncertain; the CDR3 is the one TCRdb lists. The CDR3 is CASSLRDKSEASL. The rearrangement links TRBV28 to TRBJ1-1; the table's D call TRBD1 went unverified against the DNA. Ends included, the CDR3 has 13 residues. The germline CDR1 and CDR2 sequences are MDHEN and SYDVKM.

As for this clonotype: Given a much more abundant clone one base away, this may be a read error. The V and J genes are TRBV5-1 and TRBJ2-1; 11 bases agree with TRBD2. J gave up 6 bases and V 7 bases, and 12 bases lay outside the gene matches. This CDR3 contains 16 residues. Per the germline V gene, CDR1 is SGHRS and CDR2 is YFSETQ. CDR3 DNA: TGCGCCAGCGGCCGCACTAGCGGGAGTTGGGGCAATGAGCAGTTCTTC. It encodes CASGRTSGSWGNEQFF. Variable domain in full (rest from reference TRBV5-1 and TRBJ2-1): KAGVTQTPRYLIKTRGQQVTLSCSPISGHRSVSWYQQTPGQGLQFLFEYFSETQRNKGNFPGRFSGRQFSNSRSEMNVSTLELGDSALYLCASGRTSGSWGNEQFFGPGTRLTVL.

In this sample, this clonotype turned up many times. The chain uses TRBV28 and TRBJ1-2; possible D gene TRBD1, 6 bases. The CDR3 runs to 14 residues. The V gene lost 6 bases and the J gene lost 1 base, with 12 bases spanning the gap. In germline, CDR1 is MDHEN, CDR2 SYDVKM. CDR3 protein: CASSYRAVNYGYTF. CDR3 DNA: TGTGCCAGCAGCTACAGGGCAGTTAACTATGGCTACACCTTC.

This clonotype is deemed medium-sized. V and J are TRBV6-6 and TRBJ2-3, with TRBD1 as a possible D gene (6 bases). Trimming stripped 6 bases from V and 5 bases from J, with 9 bases between. The germline V gene encodes CDR1 MNHNY and CDR2 SVGAGI (reference sequence). The CDR3 is 12 residues long. The CDR3 sequence: CASSLGGDTQYF. The DNA of the CDR3 is TGTGCCAGCAGCTTAGGGGGAGATACGCAGTATTTT.

About this clonotype: Lacking the conserved final phenylalanine or tryptophan, this CDR3 likely reflects a read error. The V call is TRBV6-6, the J call TRBJ1-1, with D possibly TRBD1 on 6 matching bases. CDR1 MNHNY and CDR2 SVGAGI come from the germline V gene (reference sequence). The CDR3 consists of 13 residues. Trimming shortened V by 2 bases and J by 6 bases, and 10 bases separated the two germline ends. In nucleotides, the CDR3 is TGTGCCAGCAGTTACGAGGGGGACGCTGAAGCTTTCTAT. This codes for CASSYEGDAEAFY.

Comment on this clonotype: Being one base from a much bigger clone, this may be a read error. V gene TRBV28 combines with J gene TRBJ1-5, with a tentative D call TRBD1 (5 bases). Per the germline V gene, CDR1 is MDHEN and CDR2 is SYDVKM. The CDR3 runs to 16 residues. CDR3 sequence (DNA): TGTGACAGCAGTACCAGGGTCGGGGGACCCAATCAGCCCCAGCATTTT. This encodes CDSSTRVGGPNQPQHF.

The chain recombines TRBV6-5 with TRBJ1-1; D not certain. V was clipped by 2 bases and J by 10 bases, with 8 bases between them. Germline-derived CDR1 and CDR2 are MNHEY and SVGAGI. The CDR3 totals 11 residues. The CDR3 protein is CASSYADVAFF. CDR3 nucleotides: TGTGCCAGCAGTTACGCAGATGTAGCTTTCTTT.

This clonotype was detected only a few times. Germline and junction disagree at one end, which may indicate a read error. The chain carries TRBV11-2 and TRBJ2-7, with 9 bases aligning to TRBD1. The CDR3 has 15 residues. Per the germline V gene, CDR1 is SGHAT and CDR2 is FQNNGV. The chain's CDR3 is CASSLEQGAPYEQYF. The CDR3 DNA follows: TGCGCCAGCAGCTTAGAACAGGGGGCCCCCTACGAGCAGTACTTC.